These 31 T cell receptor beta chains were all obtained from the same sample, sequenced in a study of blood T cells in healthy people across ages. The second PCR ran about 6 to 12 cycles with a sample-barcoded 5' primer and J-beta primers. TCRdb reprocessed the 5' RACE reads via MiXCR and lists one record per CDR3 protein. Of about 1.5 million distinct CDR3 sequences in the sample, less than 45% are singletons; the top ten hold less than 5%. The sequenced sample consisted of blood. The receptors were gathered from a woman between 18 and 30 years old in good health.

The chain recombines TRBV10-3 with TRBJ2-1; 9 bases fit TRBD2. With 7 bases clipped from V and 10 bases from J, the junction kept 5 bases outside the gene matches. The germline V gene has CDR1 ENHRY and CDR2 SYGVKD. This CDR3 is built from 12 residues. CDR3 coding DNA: TGTGCCATCACCTCTAGCGGGATCGAGCAGTTCTTC. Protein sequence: CAITSSGIEQFF.

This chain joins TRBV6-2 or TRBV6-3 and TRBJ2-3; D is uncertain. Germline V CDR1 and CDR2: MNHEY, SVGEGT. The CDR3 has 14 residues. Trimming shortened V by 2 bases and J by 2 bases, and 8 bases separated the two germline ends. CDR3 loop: CASSYQPDTDTQYF. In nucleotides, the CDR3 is TGTGCCAGCAGTTACCAACCCGACACAGATACGCAGTATTTT.

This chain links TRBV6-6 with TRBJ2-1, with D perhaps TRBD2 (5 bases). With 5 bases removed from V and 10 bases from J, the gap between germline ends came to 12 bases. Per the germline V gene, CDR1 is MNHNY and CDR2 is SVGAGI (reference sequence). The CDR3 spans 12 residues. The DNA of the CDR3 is TGTGCCAGCAGTAATGGACTCAACGAGCAGTTCTTC. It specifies CASSNGLNEQFF.

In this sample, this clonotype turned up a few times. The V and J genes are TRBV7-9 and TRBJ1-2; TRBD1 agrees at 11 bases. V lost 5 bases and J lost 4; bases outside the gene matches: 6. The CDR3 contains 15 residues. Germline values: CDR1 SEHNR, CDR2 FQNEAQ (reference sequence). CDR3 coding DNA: TGTGCCAGCAGCCGGACAGGGGGCGGCAGCTATGGCTACACCTTC. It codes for CASSRTGGGSYGYTF. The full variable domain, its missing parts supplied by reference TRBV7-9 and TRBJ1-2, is DTGVSQNPRHKITKRGQNVTFRCDPISEHNRLYWYRQTLGQGPEFLTYFQNEAQLEKSRLLSDRFSAERPKGSFSTLEIQRTEQGDSAMYLCASSRTGGGSYGYTFGSGTRLTVV.

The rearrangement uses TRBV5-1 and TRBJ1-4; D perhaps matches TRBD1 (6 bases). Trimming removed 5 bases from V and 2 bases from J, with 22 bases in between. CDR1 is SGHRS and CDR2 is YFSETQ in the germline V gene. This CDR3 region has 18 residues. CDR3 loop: CASRLGQLTHATNEKLFF. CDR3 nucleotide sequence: TGCGCCAGCAGACTGGGACAACTCACGCATGCGACTAATGAAAAACTGTTTTTT.

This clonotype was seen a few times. The CDR3 sequence: CSAPTGRDSYNEQFF. The CDR3 DNA reads as TGCAGTGCCCCCACCGGAAGGGACTCCTACAATGAGCAGTTCTTC. The V call is TRBV20-1, the J call TRBJ2-1; D is unclear. Trimming stripped 6 bases from V and 0 bases from J, with 15 bases between. The CDR3 is 15 residues long. Germline-derived CDR1 and CDR2 are DFQATT and SNEGSKA (reference sequence).

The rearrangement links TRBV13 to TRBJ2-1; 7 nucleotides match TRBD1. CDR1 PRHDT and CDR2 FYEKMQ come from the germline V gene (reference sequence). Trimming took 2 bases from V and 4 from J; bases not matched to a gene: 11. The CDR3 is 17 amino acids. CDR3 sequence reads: CASSLSGGGSIYNEQFF. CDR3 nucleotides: TGTGCCAGCAGCTTATCAGGGGGTGGAAGCATATACAATGAGCAGTTCTTC.

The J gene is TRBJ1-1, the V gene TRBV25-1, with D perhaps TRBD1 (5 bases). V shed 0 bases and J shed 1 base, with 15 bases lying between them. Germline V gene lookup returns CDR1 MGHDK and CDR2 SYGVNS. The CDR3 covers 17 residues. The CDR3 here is CASSEYGRGRENTEAFF. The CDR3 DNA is TGTGCCAGCAGTGAATATGGGAGGGGAAGGGAGAACACTGAAGCTTTCTTT.

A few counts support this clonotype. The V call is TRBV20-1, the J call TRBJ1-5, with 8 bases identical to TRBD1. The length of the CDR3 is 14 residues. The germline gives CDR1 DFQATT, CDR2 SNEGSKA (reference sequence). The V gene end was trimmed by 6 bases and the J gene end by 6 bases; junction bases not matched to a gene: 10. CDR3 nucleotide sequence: TGCAGTGCCCCACGAGGGACAGGATCTCAGCCCCAGCATTTT. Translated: CSAPRGTGSQPQHF.

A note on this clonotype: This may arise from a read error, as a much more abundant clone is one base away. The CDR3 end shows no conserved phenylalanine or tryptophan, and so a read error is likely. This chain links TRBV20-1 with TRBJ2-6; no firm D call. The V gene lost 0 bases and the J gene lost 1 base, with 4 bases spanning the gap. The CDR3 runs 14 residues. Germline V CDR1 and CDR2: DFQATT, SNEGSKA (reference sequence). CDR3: CSARDPSGANVLTV. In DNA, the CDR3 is TGCAGTGCTAGAGACCCTTCTGGGGCCAACGTCCTGACTGTC.

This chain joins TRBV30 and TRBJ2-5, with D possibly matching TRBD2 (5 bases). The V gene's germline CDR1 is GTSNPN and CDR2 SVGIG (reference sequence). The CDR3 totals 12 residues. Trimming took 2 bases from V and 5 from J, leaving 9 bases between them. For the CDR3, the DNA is TGTGCCTGGAGTCACTCGGGGGAGACCCAGTACTTC. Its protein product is CAWSHSGETQYF.

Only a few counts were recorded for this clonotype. The CDR3 DNA is TGTGCCAGCTCCGGCCTTTCCGGTTCTCACGGGGAGCTGTTTTTT. Residues: CASSGLSGSHGELFF. The rearrangement joins TRBV7-9 to TRBJ2-2; D is unclear. Germline V gives CDR1 SEHNR, CDR2 FQNEAQ (reference sequence). This CDR3 region has 15 residues. The V and J ends lost 8 bases and 7 bases respectively, with 20 bases between them.

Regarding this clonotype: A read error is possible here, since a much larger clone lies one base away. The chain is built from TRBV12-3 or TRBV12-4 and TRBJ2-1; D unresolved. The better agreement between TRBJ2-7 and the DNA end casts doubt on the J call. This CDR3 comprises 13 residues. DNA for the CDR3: TGTGCCAGCAACCGAAAAGCCTACAATGAGCAGTACTTC. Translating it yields CASNRKAYNEQYF.

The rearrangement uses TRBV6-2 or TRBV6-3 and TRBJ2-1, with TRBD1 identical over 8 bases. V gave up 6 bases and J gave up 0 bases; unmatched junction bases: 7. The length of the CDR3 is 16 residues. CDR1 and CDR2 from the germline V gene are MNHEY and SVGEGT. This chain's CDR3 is CASRHQGASSYNEQFF. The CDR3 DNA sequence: TGTGCCAGCAGACACCAGGGGGCAAGCTCCTACAATGAGCAGTTCTTC.

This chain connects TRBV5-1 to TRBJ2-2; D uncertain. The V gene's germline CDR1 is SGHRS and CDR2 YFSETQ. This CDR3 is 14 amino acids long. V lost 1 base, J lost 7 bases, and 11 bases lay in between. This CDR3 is CASSLSTHIGELFF. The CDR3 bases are TGCGCCAGCAGCTTGAGTACTCACATCGGGGAGCTGTTTTTT.

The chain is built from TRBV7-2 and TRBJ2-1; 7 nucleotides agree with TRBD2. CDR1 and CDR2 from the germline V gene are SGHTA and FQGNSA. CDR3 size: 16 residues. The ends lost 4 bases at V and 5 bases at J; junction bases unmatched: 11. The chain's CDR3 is CASSYSPGLGHNEQFF. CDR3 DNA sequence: TGTGCCAGCAGCTACTCTCCCGGACTAGGTCACAATGAGCAGTTCTTC.

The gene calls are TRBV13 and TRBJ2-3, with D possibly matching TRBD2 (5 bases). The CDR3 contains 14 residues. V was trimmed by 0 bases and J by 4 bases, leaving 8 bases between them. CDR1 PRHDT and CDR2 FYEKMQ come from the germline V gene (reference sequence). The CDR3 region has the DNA TGTGCCAGCAGCTTAGGAACTAGTTCAGATACGCAGTATTTT. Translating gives CASSLGTSSDTQYF.

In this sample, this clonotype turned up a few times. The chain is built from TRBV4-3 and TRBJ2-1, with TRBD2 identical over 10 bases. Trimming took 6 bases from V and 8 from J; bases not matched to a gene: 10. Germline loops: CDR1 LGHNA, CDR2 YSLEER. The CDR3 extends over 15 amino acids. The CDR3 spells CASSQLAGGWDEQFF. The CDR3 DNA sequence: TGCGCCAGCAGTCAATTAGCGGGAGGTTGGGATGAGCAGTTCTTC.

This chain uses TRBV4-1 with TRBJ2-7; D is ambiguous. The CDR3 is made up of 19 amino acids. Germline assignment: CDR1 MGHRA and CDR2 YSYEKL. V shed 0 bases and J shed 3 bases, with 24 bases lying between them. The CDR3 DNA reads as TGCGCCAGCAGCCAAGACGGTAGGGCGGATAGACCCGGTGGCTACGAGCAGTACTTC. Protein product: CASSQDGRADRPGGYEQYF.

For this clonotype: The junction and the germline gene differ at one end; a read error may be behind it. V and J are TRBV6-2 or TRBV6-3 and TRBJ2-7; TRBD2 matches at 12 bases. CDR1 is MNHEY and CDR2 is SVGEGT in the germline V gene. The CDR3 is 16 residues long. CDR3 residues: CVSSYRASGRAVEQYF. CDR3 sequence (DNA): TGTGTCAGCAGTTACAGGGCTAGCGGGAGGGCCGTCGAGCAGTACTTC.

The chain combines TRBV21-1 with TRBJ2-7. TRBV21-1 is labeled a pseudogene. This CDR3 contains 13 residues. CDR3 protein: CASLRGGSYEQYF. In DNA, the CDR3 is TGTGCCAGTCTTCGAGGCGGCTCCTACGAGCAGTACTTC.

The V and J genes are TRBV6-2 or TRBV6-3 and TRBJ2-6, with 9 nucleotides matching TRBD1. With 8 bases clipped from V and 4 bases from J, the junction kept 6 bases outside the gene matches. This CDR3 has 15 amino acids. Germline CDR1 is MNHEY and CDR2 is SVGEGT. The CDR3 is CASVTGGTGANVLTF. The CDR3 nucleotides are TGTGCCAGCGTGACAGGGGGTACAGGGGCCAACGTCCTGACTTTC.

CDR3 sequence: CASSFSPINQPQHF. DNA for the CDR3: TGTGCCAGCAGCTTCTCGCCCATCAATCAGCCCCAGCATTTT. The chain links TRBV7-2 to TRBJ1-5; no firm D call. CDR1 and CDR2 from the germline V gene are SGHTA and FQGNSA. V lost 3 bases, J lost 3 bases, and 9 bases lay in between. The CDR3 is 14 residues long.

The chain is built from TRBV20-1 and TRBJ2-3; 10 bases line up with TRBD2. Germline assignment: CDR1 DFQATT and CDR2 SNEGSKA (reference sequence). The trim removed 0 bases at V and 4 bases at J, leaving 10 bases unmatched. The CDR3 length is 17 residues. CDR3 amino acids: CSARDRVLAGLPDTQYF. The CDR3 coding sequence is TGCAGTGCTAGAGATCGAGTACTAGCGGGGCTCCCAGATACGCAGTATTTT.

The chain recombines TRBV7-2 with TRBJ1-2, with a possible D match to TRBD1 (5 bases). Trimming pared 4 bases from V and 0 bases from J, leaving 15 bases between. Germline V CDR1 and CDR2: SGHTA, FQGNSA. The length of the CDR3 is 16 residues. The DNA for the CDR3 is TGTGCCAGCAGCTACGAGACAGCGCCGACTAACTATGGCTACACCTTC. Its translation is CASSYETAPTNYGYTF.

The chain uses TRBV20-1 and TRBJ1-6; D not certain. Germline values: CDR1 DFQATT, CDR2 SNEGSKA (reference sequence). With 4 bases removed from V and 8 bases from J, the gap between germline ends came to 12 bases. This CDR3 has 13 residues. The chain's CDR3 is CSATFTRDSPLHF. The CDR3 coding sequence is TGCAGTGCTACGTTTACTAGGGATTCACCCCTCCACTTT.

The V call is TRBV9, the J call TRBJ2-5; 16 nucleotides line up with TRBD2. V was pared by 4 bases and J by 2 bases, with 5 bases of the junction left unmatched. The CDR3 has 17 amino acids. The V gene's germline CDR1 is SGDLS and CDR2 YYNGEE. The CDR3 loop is CASSTGTSGGVQETQYF. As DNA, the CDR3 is TGTGCCAGCAGCACTGGGACTAGCGGGGGGGTGCAAGAGACCCAGTACTTC.

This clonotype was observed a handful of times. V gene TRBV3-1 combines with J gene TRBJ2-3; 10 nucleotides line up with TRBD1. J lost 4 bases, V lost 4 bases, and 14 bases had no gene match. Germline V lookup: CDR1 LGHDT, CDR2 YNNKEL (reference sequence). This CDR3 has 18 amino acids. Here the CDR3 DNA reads TGTGCCAGCAGCCCTCCCCTCTTGGGACAGGGGTTGCCAGATACGCAGTATTTT. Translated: CASSPPLLGQGLPDTQYF.

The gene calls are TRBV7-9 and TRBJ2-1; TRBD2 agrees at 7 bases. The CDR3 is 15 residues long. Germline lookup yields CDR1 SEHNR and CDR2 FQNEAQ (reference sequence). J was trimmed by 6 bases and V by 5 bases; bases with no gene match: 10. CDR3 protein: CASSLKRGVCNEQFF. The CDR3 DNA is TGTGCCAGCAGCCTGAAGCGGGGTGTTTGCAATGAGCAGTTCTTC.

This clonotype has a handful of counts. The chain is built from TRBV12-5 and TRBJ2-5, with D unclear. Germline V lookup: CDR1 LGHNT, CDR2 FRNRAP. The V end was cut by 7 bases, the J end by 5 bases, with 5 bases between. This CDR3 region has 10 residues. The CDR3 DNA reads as TGTGCTAGTGCGATCGAGACCCAGTACTTC. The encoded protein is CASAIETQYF.

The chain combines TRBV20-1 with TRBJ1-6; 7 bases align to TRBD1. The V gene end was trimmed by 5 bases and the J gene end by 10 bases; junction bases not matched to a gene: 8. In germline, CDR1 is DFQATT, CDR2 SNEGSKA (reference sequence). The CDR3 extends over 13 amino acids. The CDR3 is CSAPGQWESPLHF. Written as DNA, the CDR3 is TGCAGTGCTCCGGGACAGTGGGAATCACCCCTCCACTTT.